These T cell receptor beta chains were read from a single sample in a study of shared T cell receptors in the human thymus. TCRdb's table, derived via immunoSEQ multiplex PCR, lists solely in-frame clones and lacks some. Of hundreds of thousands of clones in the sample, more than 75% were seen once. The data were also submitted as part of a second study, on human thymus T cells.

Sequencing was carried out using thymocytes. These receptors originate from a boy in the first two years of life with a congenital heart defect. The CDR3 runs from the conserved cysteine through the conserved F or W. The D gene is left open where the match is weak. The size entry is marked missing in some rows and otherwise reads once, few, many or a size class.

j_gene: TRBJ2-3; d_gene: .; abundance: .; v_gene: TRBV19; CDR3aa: CASSIVPQDTQYF; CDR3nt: TGTGCCAGTAGTATCGTCCCCCAGGATACGCAGTATTTT
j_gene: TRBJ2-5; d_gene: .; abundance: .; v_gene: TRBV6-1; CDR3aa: CASSENPGEETQYF; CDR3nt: TGTGCCAGCAGTGAAAACCCAGGCGAGGAGACCCAGTACTTC
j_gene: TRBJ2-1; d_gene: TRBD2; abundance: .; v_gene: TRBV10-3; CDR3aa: CATERLAGYNEQFF; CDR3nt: TGTGCCACCGAGCGACTAGCGGGGTACAATGAGCAGTTCTTC
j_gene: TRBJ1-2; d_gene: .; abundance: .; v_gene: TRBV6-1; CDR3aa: CASSELYRANYGYTF; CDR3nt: TGTGCCAGCAGTGAATTATACAGGGCGAACTATGGCTACACCTTC
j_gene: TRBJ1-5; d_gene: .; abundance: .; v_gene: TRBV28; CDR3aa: CASSLGVRSDRGENQPQHF; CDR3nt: TGTGCCAGCAGCTTAGGAGTTAGGAGCGACCGGGGTGAGAATCAGCCCCAGCATTTT
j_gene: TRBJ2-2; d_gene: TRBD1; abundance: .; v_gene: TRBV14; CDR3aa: CASSQDLDTGVDTGELFF; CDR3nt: TGTGCCAGCAGCCAAGATTTGGACACAGGGGTGGACACCGGGGAGCTGTTTTTT
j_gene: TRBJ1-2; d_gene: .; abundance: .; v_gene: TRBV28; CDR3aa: CASSLAHKIYGYTF; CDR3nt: TGTGCCAGCAGTTTGGCACATAAGATCTATGGCTACACCTTC
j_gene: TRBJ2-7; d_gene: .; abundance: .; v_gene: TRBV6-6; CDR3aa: CASRYGQSRGYEQYF; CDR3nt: TGTGCCAGCAGATATGGACAGTCGAGGGGCTACGAGCAGTACTTC
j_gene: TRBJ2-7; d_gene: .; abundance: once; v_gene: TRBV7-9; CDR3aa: CASSLAREQYF; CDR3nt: TGTGCCAGCAGCTTAGCTCGCGAGCAGTACTTC
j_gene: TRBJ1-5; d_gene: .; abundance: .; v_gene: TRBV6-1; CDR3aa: CASGRRASNQPQHF; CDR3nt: TGTGCCAGCGGTCGGAGGGCTAGCAATCAGCCCCAGCATTTT
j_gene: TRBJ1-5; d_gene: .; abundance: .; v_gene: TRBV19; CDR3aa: CASSIKAGKDQPQHF; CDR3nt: TGTGCCAGTAGTATAAAAGCAGGGAAAGATCAGCCCCAGCATTTT
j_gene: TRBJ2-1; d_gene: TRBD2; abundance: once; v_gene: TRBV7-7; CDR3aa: CASSPAGSSGVSSYNEQFF; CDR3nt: TGTGCTAGCAGCCCTGCGGGGTCTAGCGGGGTAAGCTCCTACAATGAGCAGTTCTTC
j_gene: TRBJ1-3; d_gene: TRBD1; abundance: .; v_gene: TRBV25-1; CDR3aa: CASGGGQGRGNTIYF; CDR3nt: TGTGCCAGCGGGGGGGGACAGGGAAGAGGAAACACCATATATTTT
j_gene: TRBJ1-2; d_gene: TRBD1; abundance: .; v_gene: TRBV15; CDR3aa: CATSLHPDRDYGYTF; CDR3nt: TGTGCCACCAGCCTACACCCGGACAGGGACTATGGCTACACCTTC
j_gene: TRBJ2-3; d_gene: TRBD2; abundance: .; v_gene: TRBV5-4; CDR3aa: CAIPGTSGCSTDTQYF; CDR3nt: TGTGCCATACCCGGGACTAGCGGGTGTAGCACAGATACGCAGTATTTT
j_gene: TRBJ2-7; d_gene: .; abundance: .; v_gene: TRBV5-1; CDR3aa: CASSAGHEQYF; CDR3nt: TGCGCCAGCAGCGCAGGGCACGAGCAGTACTTC
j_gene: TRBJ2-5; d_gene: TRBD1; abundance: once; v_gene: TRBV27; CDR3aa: CASSSLPGQAMQETQYF; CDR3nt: TGTGCCAGCAGTTCACTTCCCGGACAGGCGATGCAAGAGACCCAGTACTTC
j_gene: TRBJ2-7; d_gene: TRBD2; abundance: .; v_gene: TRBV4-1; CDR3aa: CASSSTGLAGSYEQYF; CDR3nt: TGCGCCAGCAGCTCGACGGGATTAGCGGGCTCCTACGAGCAGTACTTC
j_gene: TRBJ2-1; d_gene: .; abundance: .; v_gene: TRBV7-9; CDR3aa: CASSEQLPEQFF; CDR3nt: TGTGCCAGCAGCGAACAGCTACCAGAGCAGTTCTTC
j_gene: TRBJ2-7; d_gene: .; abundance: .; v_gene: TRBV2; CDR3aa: CASSGNRSWTYEQYF; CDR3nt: TGTGCCAGCAGTGGAAACAGGAGTTGGACCTACGAGCAGTACTTC
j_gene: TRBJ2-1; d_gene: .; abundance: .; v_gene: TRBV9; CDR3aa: CASSKPQDLSSYNEQFF; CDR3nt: TGTGCCAGCAGCAAGCCTCAGGATCTGAGCTCCTACAATGAGCAGTTCTTC
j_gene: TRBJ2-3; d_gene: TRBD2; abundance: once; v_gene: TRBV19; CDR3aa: CASRSPRLGGGTDTQYF; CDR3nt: TGTGCCAGTAGATCCCCCCGGCTCGGGGGGGGCACAGATACGCAGTATTTT
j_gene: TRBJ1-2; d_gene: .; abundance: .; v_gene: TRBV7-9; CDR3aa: CASSNQGGYGYTF; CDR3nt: TGTGCCAGCAGCAATCAGGGCGGCTATGGCTACACCTTC
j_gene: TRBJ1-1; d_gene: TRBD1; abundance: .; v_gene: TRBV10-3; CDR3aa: CAISPQTGVNTEAFF; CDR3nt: TGTGCCATCAGCCCGCAAACAGGGGTGAACACTGAAGCTTTCTTT